The 19 T cell receptor beta chains in this list originate from one sample, sequenced in a study of blood T cells in healthy people across ages. Then a second PCR, running about 6 to 12 cycles, was carried out with a sample-barcoded 5' primer and a J-beta primer mix. A single record per CDR3 protein comes from TCRdb applying MiXCR to the 5' RACE reads. The table has hundreds of thousands of distinct CDR3 sequences, roughly 60% seen once. Sequencing was carried out using blood. The receptors were sampled from a man aged 25 to 40 in good health.

The sample holds a few counts of this clonotype. The chain has TRBV28 and TRBJ2-1; D might be TRBD1 (5 bases). V lost 7 bases and J 9 bases, leaving 13 bases between the germline ends. The germline V gene has CDR1 MDHEN and CDR2 SYDVKM. This CDR3 contains 12 residues. The CDR3: CASISQGVEQFF. The CDR3 DNA follows: TGTGCCAGCATTTCTCAAGGGGTTGAGCAGTTCTTC.

J is TRBJ2-4 and V is TRBV7-2; TRBD2 aligns across 8 bases. The J call is uncertain, as TRBJ2-7 better fits the DNA end. CDR1 is SGHTA and CDR2 is FQGNSA in the germline V gene. This CDR3 comprises 17 residues. CDR3 DNA: TGTGCCAGCAGCAAGCTGACAGTTACTAGCGGAACCTACGAGCAGTACTTC. The encoded protein is CASSKLTVTSGTYEQYF.

The chain joins TRBV11-3 to TRBJ2-1; D unclear. CDR3 length: 12 amino acids. Trimming pared 2 bases from V and 5 bases from J, leaving 4 bases between. The germline V gene has CDR1 SGHNT and CDR2 YENEEA. The CDR3 sequence is CASSLMNNEQFF. CDR3 in DNA: TGTGCCAGCAGCTTAATGAACAATGAGCAGTTCTTC.

This clonotype turned up a few times. The rearrangement joins TRBV7-2 to TRBJ1-1; 8 bases are a match to TRBD1. Germline CDR1 SGHTA, CDR2 FQGNSA. This CDR3 is 15 amino acids long. With 5 bases clipped from V and 1 base from J, the junction kept 6 bases outside the gene matches. Here the CDR3 reads CASSTRDRWNTEAFF. CDR3 nucleotides: TGTGCCAGCAGCACCAGGGACAGGTGGAACACTGAAGCTTTCTTT.

The chain joins TRBV29-1 to TRBJ2-7, with D unclear. CDR3 length: 12 amino acids. Germline assignment: CDR1 SQVTM and CDR2 ANQGSEA. The V and J ends lost 2 bases and 1 base respectively, with 6 bases between them. CDR3 DNA: TGCAGCGTTGAACTAAGTTCCTACGAGCAGTACTTC. It translates to CSVELSSYEQYF.

The rearrangement uses TRBV15 and TRBJ2-7; 7 nucleotides align to TRBD1. Germline trimming cut 6 bases from V and 2 bases from J; bases unmatched to any gene: 13. The CDR3 totals 16 residues. Germline CDR1 LNHNV, CDR2 YYDKDF (reference sequence). CDR3 DNA sequence: TGTGCCACCAGGTCAGGAGGCACAGGGGTCACCTACGAGCAGTACTTC. Its translation: CATRSGGTGVTYEQYF.

Ten or more counts support this clonotype. The CDR3 coding sequence is TGCGCCAGCAGCCAAGATCCAGGTCGAAACGAGCAGTACTTC. Translation: CASSQDPGRNEQYF. This chain links TRBV4-1 with TRBJ2-7, with D unclear. CDR3 size: 14 residues. Trimming pared 0 bases from V and 5 bases from J, leaving 11 bases between. Germline V CDR1 and CDR2: MGHRA, YSYEKL.

In its sample, this clonotype was seen once. V and J are TRBV12-5 and TRBJ2-3, with a weak D call TRBD2 (5 bases). V shed 6 bases and J shed 0 bases, with 16 bases lying between them. CDR1 and CDR2 (germline): LGHNT, FRNRAP. The CDR3 is made up of 16 amino acids. CDR3 region: CASGLGGSGSTDTQYF. The CDR3 nucleotides read TGTGCTAGTGGCCTCGGTGGGAGCGGTAGCACAGATACGCAGTATTTT.

This sequence joins TRBV20-1 and TRBJ2-7; 7 nucleotides match TRBD1. Germline CDR1 DFQATT, CDR2 SNEGSKA (reference sequence). V dropped 4 bases and J dropped 2; count of bases not matched to a gene: 5. The CDR3 sequence is 13 residues long. As DNA, the CDR3 is TGCAGTGCTACCGGACAGGCTACCTACGAGCAGTACTTC. Its protein product is CSATGQATYEQYF.

The table lists this clonotype with a few counts. The chain is built from TRBV6-5 and TRBJ2-4; TRBD1 matches 10 bases. V trimming: 4 bases; J trimming: 1 base; junction bases outside the gene matches: 10. Germline V CDR1 and CDR2: MNHEY, SVGAGI. The CDR3 contains 18 residues. CDR3 coding DNA: TGTGCCAGCAGTTCGACAGGGGGCGACGGACGCGCCAAAAACATTCAGTACTTC. Translation: CASSSTGGDGRAKNIQYF.

V and J are TRBV6-2 or TRBV6-3 and TRBJ2-7, with TRBD1 identical over 8 bases. Germline V gene sequence: CDR1 MNHEY, CDR2 SVGEGT. This CDR3 region has 14 residues. Trimming cost V 9 bases and J 1 base; bases outside gene matches: 8. This CDR3 is CASKLGQGSYEQYF. In nucleotides, the CDR3 is TGTGCCAGTAAACTCGGACAGGGTTCCTACGAGCAGTACTTC.

The chain carries TRBV21-1 and TRBJ1-2; the table gives TRBD1 as D, unverified against the DNA. TRBV21-1 is a pseudogene segment. CDR3 size: 15 residues. CDR3 sequence: CASSKDRAWYYGYTF. CDR3 bases: TGTGCCAGCAGCAAAGACAGGGCTTGGTACTATGGCTACACCTTC.

This clonotype was seen ten or more times. The chain has TRBV10-2 and TRBJ1-6; the D is unclear. In germline, CDR1 is WSHSY, CDR2 SAAADI. This CDR3 comprises 15 residues. The V gene lost 0 bases and the J gene lost 0 bases, with 3 bases spanning the gap. The CDR3 spells CASSESSSYNSPLHF. CDR3 nucleotide sequence: TGCGCCAGCAGTGAGTCGAGCTCCTATAATTCACCCCTCCACTTT.

This clonotype was recorded many times. This chain uses TRBV7-2 with TRBJ2-7; D unclear. This CDR3 region has 13 residues. Deletions cut 6 bases from V and 4 bases from J, with 13 bases between. Germline CDR1 reads SGHTA; CDR2 reads FQGNSA. DNA for the CDR3: TGTGCCAGCAGTTTGGTGACTGGGTACGAGCAGTACTTC. This gives the protein CASSLVTGYEQYF.

V and J are TRBV3-1 and TRBJ2-3; D possibly corresponds to TRBD2 (6 bases). This CDR3 is built from 15 residues. CDR1 is LGHDT, CDR2 YNNKEL, per germline (reference sequence). V was shortened by 4 bases and J by 4 bases, with 15 bases between the two germline ends. The CDR3 spells CASSPPLASADTQYF. CDR3 DNA: TGTGCCAGCAGCCCACCCCTGGCTAGCGCAGATACGCAGTATTTT.

The gene calls are TRBV29-1 and TRBJ2-1; 7 nucleotides match TRBD2. In germline, CDR1 is SQVTM, CDR2 ANQGSEA. The CDR3 is made up of 14 amino acids. V lost 3 bases and J lost 3; bases outside the gene matches: 5. The CDR3 nucleotides are TGCAGCGTTGATCTGGGGGGGAACTACAATGAGCAGTTCTTC. This gives the protein CSVDLGGNYNEQFF.

This clonotype showed up just a few times. The V gene is TRBV4-2, the J gene TRBJ2-7; 8 positions match TRBD2. V was clipped by 0 bases and J by 3 bases; unmatched bases: 10. CDR1 and CDR2 (germline): LGHNA, YNFKEQ. CDR3 length: 17 residues. The CDR3 loop reads CASSQDLAGSGNYEQYF. CDR3 nucleotide sequence: TGTGCCAGCAGCCAAGATCTCGCTGGTAGCGGGAACTACGAGCAGTACTTC.

The CDR3 reads CASSLRLAGGGEQFF. The CDR3 DNA is TGTGCCAGCAGCCTTCGACTAGCGGGGGGAGGTGAGCAGTTCTTC. The chain joins TRBV3-1 to TRBJ2-1, with 13 bases aligning to TRBD2. Looked up from germline, CDR1 is LGHDT and CDR2 is YNNKEL (reference sequence). V was pared by 4 bases and J by 9 bases, with 6 bases of the junction left unmatched. The CDR3 totals 15 residues.

The V gene is TRBV11-2, the J gene TRBJ1-4; D might be TRBD1 (6 bases). Germline lookup yields CDR1 SGHAT and CDR2 FQNNGV. V lost 3 bases and J 5 bases, leaving 13 bases between the germline ends. The CDR3 length is 15 residues. The CDR3 reads CASSFRTALNEKLFF. Written as DNA, the CDR3 is TGTGCCAGCAGCTTTCGGACAGCTTTAAATGAAAAACTGTTTTTT.